The present T cell receptor (beta chain) was sequenced within a study of cytomegalovirus exposure and HLA in healthy donors. The CDR3 length is 13 residues. The germline gives CDR1 SGHAT, CDR2 FQNNGV. The V and J ends lost 3 bases and 8 bases respectively, with 13 bases between them. With 60 Vbeta and 13 Jbeta primers, the PCR was carried out. Sequencing was performed with immunoSEQ multiplex PCR; in TCRdb, only in-frame clones are kept and a portion is missing. There are about 140,000 clones in the sample; over 50% occur only once, and around 1.6% lies in the top ten. Material: PBMCs. The chain carries TRBV11-2 and TRBJ1-1, with a tentative D call TRBD1 (6 bases). The sequence was obtained from a human donor in good health. In DNA, the CDR3 is TGTGCCAGCAGCTTTGAGTACAGGGAAGAAGCTTTCTTT. Protein sequence: CASSFEYREEAFF.